This T cell receptor beta chain was found in a study of blood T cell repertoires in COVID-19. Generated by immunoSEQ multiplex PCR, the TCRdb table keeps only in-frame clones and is missing some. The repertoire includes more than 25,000 clones, less than 95% of them detected once, and over 0.95% sits in the top ten. Trimming removed 0 bases at V and 10 bases at J, with 9 bases between. The CDR3 contains 12 residues. CDR1 and CDR2 (germline): SEHNR, FQNEAQ (reference sequence). The chain combines TRBV7-9 with TRBJ1-1; TRBD1 might be the D (5 bases). The specimen sequenced was peripheral blood. This TCR derives from a man between 70 and 80 years old with active or convalescent COVID-19. CDR3 amino acids: CASSLAPGGAFF. CDR3 sequence (DNA): TGTGCCAGCAGCTTAGCGCCCGGGGGAGCTTTCTTT.